This TCR beta chain was recorded in a study of cytomegalovirus exposure and HLA in healthy donors. Notes on the study in general: The study labeled more than 150 TCR beta chains cytomegalovirus-associated. In vitro work confirmed that a few CMV-associated chains recognize CMV antigens. Researchers reported in a later analysis that common viral pathogens appeared linked to several top clusters.

The PCR was carried out with 60 Vbeta primers and 13 Jbeta primers. The data were produced by immunoSEQ multiplex PCR, yet TCRdb's version contains in-frame clones alone and is incomplete. Seen here are approximately 150,000 clones, about 75% observed once, and the top ten hold around 11%. J gave up 5 bases and V 3 bases, and 6 bases lay outside the gene matches. The CDR3 runs 14 residues. Germline V gene data show CDR1 as LNHDA and CDR2 as SQIVND (reference sequence). A remark on this clone: Its cognate antigen is unknown.

This TCR was sampled from a man aged 18-30 years in good health and CMV-seropositive. The sample taken for sequencing was PBMCs. The chain has TRBV19 and TRBJ2-5, with 7 bases matching TRBD2. The CDR3 here is CASSIGGGGETQYF. The CDR3, as DNA: TGTGCCAGTAGTATTGGGGGGGGAGGGGAGACCCAGTACTTC.